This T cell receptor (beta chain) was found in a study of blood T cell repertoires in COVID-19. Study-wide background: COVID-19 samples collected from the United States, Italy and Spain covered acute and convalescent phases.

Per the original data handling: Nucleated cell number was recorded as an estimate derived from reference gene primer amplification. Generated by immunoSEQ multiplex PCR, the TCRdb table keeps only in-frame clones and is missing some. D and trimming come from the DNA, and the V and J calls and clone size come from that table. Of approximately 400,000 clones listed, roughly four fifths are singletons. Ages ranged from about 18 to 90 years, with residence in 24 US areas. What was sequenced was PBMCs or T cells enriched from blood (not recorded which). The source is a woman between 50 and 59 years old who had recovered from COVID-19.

In DNA, the CDR3 is TGTGCCATCCAACAGGGGGGGAACACTGAAGCTTTCTTT. It is translated as CAIQQGGNTEAFF. The chain employs TRBV10-3 and TRBJ1-1; 8 positions match TRBD1. Trimming cost V 8 bases and J 1 base; bases outside gene matches: 3. This CDR3 contains 13 residues. Germline CDR1 and CDR2: ENHRY and SYGVKD.